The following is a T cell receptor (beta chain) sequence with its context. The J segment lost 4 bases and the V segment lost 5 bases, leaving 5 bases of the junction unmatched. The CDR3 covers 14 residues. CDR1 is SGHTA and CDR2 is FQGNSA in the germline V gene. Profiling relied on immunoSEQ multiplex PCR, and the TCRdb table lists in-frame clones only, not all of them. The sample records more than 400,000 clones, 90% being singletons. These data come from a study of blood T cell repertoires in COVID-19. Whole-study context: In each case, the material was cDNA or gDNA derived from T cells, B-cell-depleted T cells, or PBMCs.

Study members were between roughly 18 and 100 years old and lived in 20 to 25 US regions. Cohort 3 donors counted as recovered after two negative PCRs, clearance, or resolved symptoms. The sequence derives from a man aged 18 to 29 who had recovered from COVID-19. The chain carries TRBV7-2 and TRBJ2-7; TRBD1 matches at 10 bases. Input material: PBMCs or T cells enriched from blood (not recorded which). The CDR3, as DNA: TGTGCCAGCAGCACCCGACAGGGGGCTTACGAGCAGTACTTC. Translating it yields CASSTRQGAYEQYF.